This passage covers 25 T cell receptor beta chains from one sample sequenced in a study of type 1 and type 2 diabetes patients. The PCR template was genomic DNA. Multiplex PCR with 30 forward and 13 reverse primers amplified the TCR beta CDR3. TCRdb passed the multiplex PCR reads through MiXCR, listing each CDR3 protein once. Here the sample spans more than 250,000 distinct CDR3 sequences, more than 40% being singletons. Material: peripheral blood mononuclear cells (PBMCs). Receptor source: a man aged 18 to 29 with type 2 diabetes.

The chain uses TRBV13 and TRBJ2-7; 9 bases are a match to TRBD1. The germline V gene encodes CDR1 PRHDT and CDR2 FYEKMQ (reference sequence). This CDR3 is 14 amino acids long. V shed 5 bases, J shed 3 bases, and the junction held 5 bases outside the gene matches. The CDR3 DNA reads as TGTGCCAGCAGCCCGAAGGACAGGGGCTACGAGCAGTACTTC. It yields the protein CASSPKDRGYEQYF.

J is TRBJ2-7 and V is TRBV7-6; 8 bases match TRBD1. The CDR3 runs 15 residues. The V gene's germline CDR1 is SGHVS and CDR2 FNYEAQ. Trimming removed 2 bases from V and 2 bases from J; junction bases left unmatched: 5. CDR3: CASSLRTGPTYEQYF. CDR3 nucleotide sequence: TGTGCCAGCAGCTTAAGGACAGGGCCTACCTACGAGCAGTACTTC.

The chain recombines TRBV5-1 with TRBJ2-1, with TRBD2 identical over 7 bases. Trimming at V came to 4 bases and at J to 7 bases, leaving 8 bases not matched to a gene. The CDR3 extends over 14 amino acids. Germline assignment: CDR1 SGHRS and CDR2 YFSETQ. The CDR3 reads CASSLEQLANEQFF. In DNA form, the CDR3 reads TGCGCCAGCAGCCTGGAACAACTAGCGAATGAGCAGTTCTTC.

V usage is TRBV27 and J usage is TRBJ1-2, with 7 nucleotides matching TRBD1. The J segment lost 4 bases and the V segment lost 2 bases, leaving 4 bases of the junction unmatched. The CDR3 runs 14 residues. Germline V gene lookup returns CDR1 MNHEY and CDR2 SMNVEV (reference sequence). CDR3 in DNA: TGTGCCAGCAGTTTAACAGGGGTGGGCTATGGCTACACCTTC. It encodes CASSLTGVGYGYTF.

This chain connects TRBV4-3 to TRBJ2-7, with 10 bases aligning to TRBD2. This CDR3 is 15 amino acids long. V lost 5 bases, J lost 2 bases, and 6 bases stayed unmatched. Germline-derived CDR1 and CDR2 are LGHNA and YSLEER. The CDR3 nucleotides read TGCGCCAGCAGCGGCGGGACTAGCGTTACCTACGAGCAGTACTTC. It specifies CASSGGTSVTYEQYF.

The chain has TRBV19 and TRBJ2-3; weak D call: TRBD2 (5 bases). The CDR3 length is 12 residues. CDR1 is LNHDA and CDR2 is SQIVND in the germline V gene (reference sequence). Trimming pared 7 bases from V and 8 bases from J, leaving 13 bases between. The CDR3 coding sequence is TGTGCCAGTACTAAGCCAGGAGGTACGCAGTATTTT. This sequence encodes CASTKPGGTQYF.

The chain uses TRBV20-1 and TRBJ2-7; unclear D gene. The CDR3 extends over 12 amino acids. Trimming left V 1 base short and J 4 bases short, with 8 bases between. The germline gives CDR1 DFQATT, CDR2 SNEGSKA (reference sequence). CDR3 DNA sequence: TGCAGTGCTAGAGGAACAGCGTACGAGCAGTACTTC. It specifies CSARGTAYEQYF.

This chain connects TRBV6-1 to TRBJ1-1, with D tentatively TRBD1 (5 bases). The CDR3 sequence is 17 residues long. The germline V gene encodes CDR1 MNHNS and CDR2 SASEGT. Trimming stripped 5 bases from V and 1 base from J, with 20 bases between. CDR3 sequence: CASSYSQGWGTNTEAFF. CDR3 bases: TGTGCCAGCAGTTACTCGCAGGGATGGGGTACGAACACTGAAGCTTTCTTT.

This clonotype was observed a few times. This chain joins TRBV19 and TRBJ1-5; TRBD1 might be the D (5 bases). This CDR3 comprises 16 residues. With 4 bases removed from V and 6 bases from J, the gap between germline ends came to 19 bases. The germline V gene has CDR1 LNHDA and CDR2 SQIVND (reference sequence). CDR3 bases: TGTGCCAGTAGTAGTTTTAGGGGTTCTGGTATTCAGCCCCAGCATTTT. Its protein product is CASSSFRGSGIQPQHF.

This clonotype was observed a handful of times. The chain combines TRBV4-3 with TRBJ2-2; 8 bases match TRBD1. The CDR3 has 14 residues. V was pared by 3 bases and J by 3 bases, with 0 bases of the junction left unmatched. CDR1 is LGHNA, CDR2 YSLEER, per germline. For the CDR3, the DNA is TGCGCCAGCAGCCAGGACAGGGACACCGGGGAGCTGTTTTTT. This codes for CASSQDRDTGELFF.

This sequence joins TRBV2 and TRBJ1-1; 10 positions match TRBD1. The V segment lost 8 bases and the J segment 4 bases; nucleotides outside the gene matches: 13. The CDR3 loop spans 16 amino acids. CDR1 and CDR2 (germline): SNHLY, FYNNEI. For the CDR3, the DNA is TGTGCCAGCCTTTTGGGGACAGGGGCTTTCGGCACTGAAGCTTTCTTT. This sequence encodes CASLLGTGAFGTEAFF.

This clonotype was seen more than once but under ten times. The chain has TRBV5-1 and TRBJ2-3; D uncertain. The germline V gene encodes CDR1 SGHRS and CDR2 YFSETQ. Trimming stripped 1 base from V and 0 bases from J, with 12 bases between. This CDR3 comprises 16 residues. As DNA, the CDR3 is TGCGCCAGCAGCTTGTTGTCCCCCTCTAGCACAGATACGCAGTATTTT. This codes for CASSLLSPSSTDTQYF.

In its sample, this clonotype was seen a few times. The chain is built from TRBV24-1 and TRBJ2-6; D is unclear. The CDR3 extends over 14 amino acids. Trimming stripped 4 bases from V and 0 bases from J, with 3 bases between. The germline gives CDR1 KGHDR, CDR2 SFDVKD. CDR3 residues: CATSEGSGANVLTF. CDR3 nucleotides: TGTGCCACCAGTGAGGGCTCTGGGGCCAACGTCCTGACTTTC.

This clonotype showed up many times. The genes are TRBV15 and TRBJ2-5, with 10 bases that match TRBD1. Germline CDR1 and CDR2: LNHNV and YYDKDF (reference sequence). The ends lost 0 bases at V and 1 base at J; junction bases unmatched: 8. The CDR3 loop spans 18 amino acids. CDR3 in DNA: TGTGCCACCAGCAGAGATTTAGGGACAGGGGAATTCCAAGAGACCCAGTACTTC. This gives the protein CATSRDLGTGEFQETQYF.

The rearrangement joins TRBV30 to TRBJ1-2, with TRBD1 as a possible D gene (6 bases). CDR3 length equals 16 residues. V gave up 0 bases and J gave up 4 bases, with 18 bases separating them. CDR1 is GTSNPN, CDR2 SVGIG, per germline (reference sequence). CDR3 sequence (DNA): TGTGCCTGGAGTGTACGGAGGGGGGGCGAACGCTATGGCTACACCTTC. Translating gives CAWSVRRGGERYGYTF.

This clonotype occurred many times. The V call is TRBV19, the J call TRBJ2-6; no firm D call. The CDR3 runs 18 residues. V lost 6 bases, J lost 0 bases, and 18 bases lay in between. The germline CDR1 and CDR2 sequences are LNHDA and SQIVND (reference sequence). This CDR3 is CASSQTPLGLSGANVLTF. The CDR3 DNA reads as TGTGCCAGTAGCCAAACCCCTCTCGGCCTCTCTGGGGCCAACGTCCTGACTTTC.

The V and J genes are TRBV7-8 and TRBJ2-5; 8 bases fit TRBD1. Unmatched junction bases numbered 9, after V lost 4 bases and J lost 5 bases. In germline, CDR1 is SGHVS, CDR2 FQNEAQ. CDR3 length equals 15 residues. The CDR3 here is CASSSTGARTETQYF. The CDR3 nucleotides are TGTGCCAGCAGCTCGACAGGGGCTCGGACGGAGACCCAGTACTTC.

The table lists this clonotype with many counts. The CDR3 region has the DNA TGTGCCAGCAGTGAAGCTCGACTAGCGGGGGGGCTGCTGGAGACCCAGTACTTC. Protein sequence: CASSEARLAGGLLETQYF. The genes are TRBV2 and TRBJ2-5, with 14 bases fitting TRBD2. This CDR3 comprises 18 residues. With 0 bases clipped from V and 5 bases from J, the junction kept 8 bases outside the gene matches. Per germline, CDR1 SNHLY and CDR2 FYNNEI.

This clonotype appeared a few times. The genes are TRBV19 and TRBJ1-2; 9 bases map to TRBD1. CDR1 and CDR2 from the germline V gene are LNHDA and SQIVND (reference sequence). V dropped 6 bases and J dropped 5; count of bases not matched to a gene: 10. The CDR3 has 15 amino acids. This CDR3 is CASRRTGTGRYGYTF. In DNA form, the CDR3 reads TGTGCCAGTAGGAGAACCGGGACAGGGAGATATGGCTACACCTTC.

On this clonotype itself: At one of its ends the junction is not consistent with the germline gene, which may arise from a read error. This chain connects TRBV13 to TRBJ1-5; D is perhaps TRBD1 (5 bases). In germline, CDR1 is PRHDT, CDR2 FYEKMQ (reference sequence). There are 18 residues in the CDR3. The CDR3 sequence is CASSVGRDGSYSNQPQHF. The CDR3 coding sequence is TGTGCCAGCAGCGTAGGGCGGGACGGGTCTTATAGCAATCAGCCCCAGCATTTT.

This clonotype has a count of ten or more. This chain uses TRBV10-1 with TRBJ1-2; D unresolved. Between the trimmed V and J ends, which lost 0 bases and 6 bases, there was a span of 8 bases. The CDR3 runs 13 residues. In germline, CDR1 is WNHNN, CDR2 SYGVQD (reference sequence). The CDR3 region is CASSESKYHGYTF. Written as DNA, the CDR3 is TGCGCCAGCAGTGAGTCTAAATACCATGGCTACACCTTC.

J is TRBJ1-2 and V is TRBV19, with no clear D. The CDR3 totals 15 residues. CDR1 LNHDA and CDR2 SQIVND come from the germline V gene (reference sequence). V gave up 3 bases and J gave up 5 bases, with 16 bases separating them. CDR3 region: CASSMVKVDSYGYTF. As DNA, the CDR3 is TGTGCCAGTAGTATGGTCAAGGTGGACTCATATGGCTACACCTTC.

The V gene is TRBV27, the J gene TRBJ1-2; 8 bases fit TRBD1. The CDR3 length is 16 residues. Germline V gives CDR1 MNHEY, CDR2 SMNVEV (reference sequence). V was clipped by 4 bases and J by 4 bases; unmatched bases: 11. The CDR3 protein is CASSYTGTGLTYGYTF. CDR3 DNA sequence: TGTGCCAGCAGTTATACCGGGACAGGCCTGACCTATGGCTACACCTTC.

This clonotype was seen a few times. This chain uses TRBV19 with TRBJ2-4; D not certain. V was clipped by 2 bases and J by 6 bases, with 17 bases between them. The CDR3 runs to 16 residues. Germline V CDR1 and CDR2: LNHDA, SQIVND (reference sequence). CDR3 in DNA: TGTGCCAGTAGTATAAACCCCTCAGCGCTGCCAAACATTCAGTACTTC. This sequence encodes CASSINPSALPNIQYF.

The chain recombines TRBV20-1 with TRBJ2-7; 7 positions match TRBD1. The CDR3 has 13 residues. With 3 bases clipped from V and 3 bases from J, the junction kept 5 bases outside the gene matches. Per the germline V gene, CDR1 is DFQATT and CDR2 is SNEGSKA (reference sequence). Here the CDR3 reads CSARTGSFYEQYF. DNA for the CDR3: TGCAGTGCTAGGACAGGGAGCTTCTACGAGCAGTACTTC.